The T cell receptor (beta chain) described here comes from a study of shared clonotypes between healthy human individuals (dated by TCRdb to between 2020 and 2021). About the investigation overall: A few men and two women, aged 18 to 49 years, made up the cohort. Per donor, three plates each were used for CD4 naive and CD4 memory, two for CD8 naive, and one for CD8 memory. To estimate repertoire size and how much clonotype sharing occurs between individuals, the study deeply sequenced the blood TCR repertoires of several healthy adults. Different laboratories and diverse techniques were used to prepare libraries and sequence TCR repertoires, to increase sequencing depth and limit assay-specific biases. Each donor's leukapheresis produced roughly between roughly 0.85 and 9.5 billion PBMCs.

CDR3 length: 14 amino acids, cysteine to phenylalanine. Only the CDR3 portion is preserved as DNA: 42 bases, with reading frame beginning at the first base. The V end loses 4 bases and the J end loses 1 base, and a stretch of 11 bases separates them. In the germline V gene, CDR1 corresponds to SGHRS and CDR2 to YFSETQ. The donors were healthy, HIV-negative adults who had no recently reported acute infections or vaccinations. Every donor was a Caucasian adult living in Nashville, Tennessee, USA. CD4+ T cells were enriched through magnetic negative selection, after which naive cells were positively selected on CD45RA and the remaining negative fraction served as the memory subset. Blood was collected by leukapheresis, and PBMCs were isolated by Ficoll-Histopaque density gradient centrifugation and then cryopreserved in liquid nitrogen vapor phase. Analytical flow cytometry was used to check the purity and quantity of every magnetically sorted T cell population. Genomic DNA was isolated from every sorted fraction and measured by UV absorbance on a Nanodrop 2000c.

Using the deep immunoSEQ assay, TCR CDR3 regions were amplified from genomic DNA by multiplex PCR. For each cell subset, the extracted genomic DNA was distributed evenly across all wells of several immunoSEQ 96-well plates, and each plate served as one replicate. For sorted subsets, 150 to 250 ng genomic DNA, equal to 30,000 to 35,000 T cell genomes, was loaded into each replicate PCR. Purified libraries were quantified with a Qubit 3.0 fluorometer, sized on a Bioanalyzer 2100, and re-quantified with the KAPA Library Quantification kit. A separate single-read 150-cycle Illumina NextSeq 550 flow cell was used to sequence each immunoSEQ 96-well plate. As for the original processing: The immunoSEQ output contained only junctional sequences without quality scores, so filtering could not match that applied to full-length reads. To assign V/J genes and CDR3, sequences were annotated using PyIR, a Python wrapper for IgBLAST v1.9, with IMGT germline references. Any read was removed if the V/J assignment was weak (E-value above 1e-6), the CDR3 was missing, or the read contained stop codons, out-of-frame junctions, or ambiguous translated residues. A V3J clonotype was defined by an identical inferred V gene, J gene, and CDR3 amino acid sequence. Percentage overlap between repertoires was calculated by dividing the number of shared unique clonotypes by the size of the smaller repertoire. Richness of each repertoire was evaluated using RTK rarefaction, the Chao1 estimator, and Recon v2.1 estimates of unobserved clonotypes. Generation probabilities for all TCRbeta clonotypes obtained by the gDNA method from a handful of donors were computed using OLGA. This immuneACCESS table, as held by TCRdb, lists in-frame sequences with V and J called but not all clones. Of the missing ones, under half trace to an unresolved V gene in checked studies; the others have no known cause. V and J calls and clone size are those listed in that table; D and trimming were worked out from the DNA. This sample is represented by about 2.3 million clones; around 90% of them were singletons. Approximately 0.41% of the sample is in the top ten clones.

Comments on this clone: No cognate antigen has been identified for it. Base qualities were left out, and no much larger clone turns up one base away.

Here is what the overall study found, with its caveats: Because the study included a small number of donors, the genetic and exposure-history diversity represented was limited. Estimated clonotype richness was generally larger for naive than for memory subsets. Clonotypes shared by all four sorted-subset donors showed higher generation probabilities than non-shared clonotypes. Pairwise subsampling led to the expectation that sequencing depth would affect the degree of clonotype sharing among donors. Sampling was limited to blood, and TCR repertoires in tissue likely differ from TCR repertoires in blood. Across four donors, 4.5% to 6.5% of naive CD4, roughly 3.8% of naive CD8, under 2.5% of memory CD4, and 0.4% of memory CD8 clonotypes were shared. Incomplete sequencing was indicated by rarefaction of sorted-subset datasets, despite the large sequencing depth.

The receptor's source is a man younger than 30 in good health. Some clones in this sample may be carry-over from other donors' samples. The chain is encoded by TRBV5-1 joined to TRBJ2-5, with no confident D gene call. The sequenced material came from naive CD4+ T cells from PBMCs. The label giving this sample's cell subset or site can be read as: CD45RA+ positively selected. The DNA reads as follows: TGCGCCAGCAGCACCAACCCAACCCAAGAGACCCAGTACTTC. It is translated as CASSTNPTQETQYF.